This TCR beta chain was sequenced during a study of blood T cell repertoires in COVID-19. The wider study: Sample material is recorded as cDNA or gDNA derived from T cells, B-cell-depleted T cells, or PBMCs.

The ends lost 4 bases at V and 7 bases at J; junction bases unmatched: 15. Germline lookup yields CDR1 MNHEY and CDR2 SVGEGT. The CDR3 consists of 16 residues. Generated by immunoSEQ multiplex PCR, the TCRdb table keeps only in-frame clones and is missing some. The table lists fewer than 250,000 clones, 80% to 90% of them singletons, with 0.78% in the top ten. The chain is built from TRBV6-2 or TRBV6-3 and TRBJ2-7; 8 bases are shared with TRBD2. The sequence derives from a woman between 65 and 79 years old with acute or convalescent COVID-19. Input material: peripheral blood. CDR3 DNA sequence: TGTGCCAGCAGTTCCCCGGGGGAGCGGGGGAGAGAAGAGCAGTACTTC. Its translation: CASSSPGERGREEQYF.